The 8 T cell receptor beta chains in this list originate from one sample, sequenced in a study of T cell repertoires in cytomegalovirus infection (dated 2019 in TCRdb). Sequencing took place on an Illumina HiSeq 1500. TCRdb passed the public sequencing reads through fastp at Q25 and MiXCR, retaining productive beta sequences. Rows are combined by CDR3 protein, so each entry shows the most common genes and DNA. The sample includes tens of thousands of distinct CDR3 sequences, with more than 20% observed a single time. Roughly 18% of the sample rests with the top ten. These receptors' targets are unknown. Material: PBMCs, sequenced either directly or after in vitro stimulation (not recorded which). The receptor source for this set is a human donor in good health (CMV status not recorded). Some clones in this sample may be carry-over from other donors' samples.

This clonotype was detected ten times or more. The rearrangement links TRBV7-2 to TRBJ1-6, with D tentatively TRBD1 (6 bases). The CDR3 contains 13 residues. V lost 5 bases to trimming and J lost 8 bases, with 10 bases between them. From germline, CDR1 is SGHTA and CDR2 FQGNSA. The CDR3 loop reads CASSTDSYSPLHF. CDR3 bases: TGTGCCAGCAGCACGGACAGTTATTCACCCCTCCACTTT.

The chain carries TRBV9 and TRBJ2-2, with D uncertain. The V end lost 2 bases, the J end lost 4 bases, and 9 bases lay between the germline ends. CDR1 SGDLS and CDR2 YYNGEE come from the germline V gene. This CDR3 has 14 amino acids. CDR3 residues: CASSVGLGTGELFF. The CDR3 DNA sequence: TGTGCCAGCAGCGTCGGTCTAGGCACCGGGGAGCTGTTTTTT. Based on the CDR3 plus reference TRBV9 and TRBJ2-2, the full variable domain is DSGVTQTPKHLITATGQRVTLRCSPRSGDLSVYWYQQSLDQGLQFLIQYYNGEERAKGNILERFSAQQFPDLHSELNLSSLELGDSALYFCASSVGLGTGELFFGEGSRLTVL.

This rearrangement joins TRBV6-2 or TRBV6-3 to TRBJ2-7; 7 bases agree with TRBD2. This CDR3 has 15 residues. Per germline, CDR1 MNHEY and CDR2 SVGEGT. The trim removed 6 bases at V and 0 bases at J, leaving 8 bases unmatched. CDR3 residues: CASRGPSGTSYEQYF. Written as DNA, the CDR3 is TGTGCCAGCAGGGGTCCTAGCGGAACCTCCTACGAGCAGTACTTC.

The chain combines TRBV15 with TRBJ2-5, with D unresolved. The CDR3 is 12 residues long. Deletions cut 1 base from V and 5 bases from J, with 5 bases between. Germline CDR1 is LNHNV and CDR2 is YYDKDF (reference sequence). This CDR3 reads CATSRGLETQYF. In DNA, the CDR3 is TGTGCCACCAGCAGAGGTCTGGAGACCCAGTACTTC. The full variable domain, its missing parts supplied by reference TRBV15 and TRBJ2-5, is DAMVIQNPRYQVTQFGKPVTLSCSQTLNHNVMYWYQQKSSQAPKLLFHYYDKDFNNEADTPDNFQSRRPNTSFCFLDIRSPGLGDTAMYLCATSRGLETQYFGPGTRLLVL.

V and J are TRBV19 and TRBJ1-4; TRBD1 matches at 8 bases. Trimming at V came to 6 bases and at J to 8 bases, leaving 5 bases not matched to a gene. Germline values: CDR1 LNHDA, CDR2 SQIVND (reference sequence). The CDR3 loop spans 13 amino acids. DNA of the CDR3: TGTGCCAGTAGGGGGACAGGAAGGGAAAAACTGTTTTTT. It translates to CASRGTGREKLFF.

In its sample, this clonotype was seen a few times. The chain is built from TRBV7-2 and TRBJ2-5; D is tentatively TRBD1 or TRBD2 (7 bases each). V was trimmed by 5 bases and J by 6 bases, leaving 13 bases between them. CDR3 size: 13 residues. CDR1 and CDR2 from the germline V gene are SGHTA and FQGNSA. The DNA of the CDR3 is TGTGCCAGCAGCCAGGGGGGGGAGAAGACCCAGTACTTC. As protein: CASSQGGEKTQYF.

The CDR3 loop is CASSNRALEAFF. The CDR3 region has the DNA TGTGCCAGTAGTAACAGAGCACTTGAAGCTTTCTTT. V usage is TRBV19 and J usage is TRBJ1-1; D gene ambiguous. The germline V gene encodes CDR1 LNHDA and CDR2 SQIVND (reference sequence). Trimming shortened V by 4 bases and J by 7 bases, and 10 bases separated the two germline ends. CDR3 length equals 12 residues.

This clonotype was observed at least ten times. For the CDR3, the DNA is TGTGCCAGCAGCTTATGGTTCGATGAGCAGTTCTTC. Protein: CASSLWFDEQFF. The chain links TRBV7-2 to TRBJ2-1; D gene unclear. Trimming took 2 bases from V and 8 from J, leaving 7 bases between them. The CDR3 covers 12 residues. Germline assignment: CDR1 SGHTA and CDR2 FQGNSA.